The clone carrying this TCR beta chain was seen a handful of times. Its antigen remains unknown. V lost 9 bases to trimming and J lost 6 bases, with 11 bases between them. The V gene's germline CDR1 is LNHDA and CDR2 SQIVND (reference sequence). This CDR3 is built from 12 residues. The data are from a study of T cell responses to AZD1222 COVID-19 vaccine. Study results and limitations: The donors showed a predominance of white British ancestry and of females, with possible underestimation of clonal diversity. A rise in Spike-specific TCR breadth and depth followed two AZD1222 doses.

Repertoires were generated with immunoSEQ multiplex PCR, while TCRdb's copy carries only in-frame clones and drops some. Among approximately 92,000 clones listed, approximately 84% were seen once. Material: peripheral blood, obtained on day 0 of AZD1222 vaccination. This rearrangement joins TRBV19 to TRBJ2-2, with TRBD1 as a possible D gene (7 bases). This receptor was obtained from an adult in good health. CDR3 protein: CARQGRPGELFF. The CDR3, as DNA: TGTGCCAGACAGGGGAGGCCCGGGGAGCTGTTTTTT.